A selection of T cell receptor beta chains follows, all from one sample in a study of regulatory T cells in long-lasting Graves disease. MiXCR, applied by TCRdb to the multiplex PCR reads, yields one record per CDR3 protein. The table includes fewer than 350,000 distinct CDR3 sequences, over 15% detected once. The sequencing here drew on peripheral blood mononuclear cells (PBMCs), taken at new diagnosis, from a patient treated with antithyroid drugs. Every receptor here comes from a female donor with Graves disease. Both conserved end residues are part of each CDR3. The D gene is left open where the match is weak. Expanded clones get a size class; other rows say once, few or many, or leave the size out.

J	D	size	V	DNA	CDR3
TRBJ2-3	TRBD2	-	TRBV28	TGTGCCAGCAGTCTCCCTAGCGGGAGCACAGATACGCAGTATTTT	CASSLPSGSTDTQYF
TRBJ2-7	TRBD2	few	TRBV29-1	TGCAGCGTTGCTAGGAGCGGGAGCCGTGAGCAGTACTTC	CSVARSGSREQYF
TRBJ2-5	TRBD1	many	TRBV12-3/TRBV12-4	TGTGCCAGCAGTTTAGCGACCGGGACAGGGGGAGAGACCCAGTACTTC	CASSLATGTGGETQYF
TRBJ1-5	-	many	TRBV12-3/TRBV12-4	TGTGCCAGCAGTACCCGGGGGCACCAGCATTTT	CASSTRGHQHF
TRBJ2-1	-	-	TRBV20-1	TGCAGTGCTAGAGATGTATGGCGGGGACCTTACAATGAGCAGTTCTTC	CSARDVWRGPYNEQFF
TRBJ2-1	TRBD2	many	TRBV18	TGTGCCAGCTCACTACTAGCGGAACCCTACAATGAGCAGTTCTTC	CASSLLAEPYNEQFF
TRBJ1-2	-	few	TRBV28	TGTGCCAGCAGTTTTCAGACGCTACACTATGGCTACACCTTC	CASSFQTLHYGYTF
TRBJ2-7	TRBD2	many	TRBV7-2	TGTGCCAGCAGCTCTAGCGGGAACTTCTACGAGCAGTACTTC	CASSSSGNFYEQYF
TRBJ2-3	TRBD2	many	TRBV12-3/TRBV12-4	TGTGCCAGCAGTCCCGCGGGACTAGCGGGAGTTATGGCAGATACGCAGTATTTT	CASSPAGLAGVMADTQYF
TRBJ1-1	-	many	TRBV6-1	TGTGCCAGCAGCAGACGCTCCTTTAAACTCCGTCTGGACACTGAAGCTTTCTTT	CASSRRSFKLRLDTEAFF
TRBJ2-7	-	many	TRBV28	TGTGCCAGCAGTTTTTACAGCCCCTACGAGCAGTACTTC	CASSFYSPYEQYF
TRBJ2-3	-	many	TRBV28	TGTGCCATCAGGGTAGCTAGCACAGATACGCAGTATTTT	CAIRVASTDTQYF
TRBJ1-2	-	-	TRBV30	TGTGCCTGGAGTGGTGGGGGACCGGTTAACTATGGCTACACCTTC	CAWSGGGPVNYGYTF
TRBJ1-1	-	-	TRBV7-8	TGTGCCGGCAGCCCCATCTCCGGGGTGAACACTGAGGCTTTCTTT	CAGSPISGVNTEAFF
TRBJ1-1	TRBD1	many	TRBV27	TGTGCCAGCAGTTTATCGGGACAGGTTGAAGCTTTCTTT	CASSLSGQVEAFF
TRBJ2-3	TRBD2	many	TRBV11-2	TGTGCCAGCAGTCGGACTAGATCTACGCAGTATTTT	CASSRTRSTQYF
TRBJ2-3	-	many	TRBV6-1	TGTGCCAGCAGTGAAGCTCCCTTTCGAGCAGATACGCAGTATTTT	CASSEAPFRADTQYF
TRBJ2-1	TRBD1	-	TRBV12-3/TRBV12-4	TGTGCCAGCTCACCTGTAGGCCGGGACAGATCCTACAATGAGCAGTTCTTC	CASSPVGRDRSYNEQFF
TRBJ2-1	-	many	TRBV12-3/TRBV12-4	TGTGCCAGCAGTTTTCAGGTCCCCCCAGGCAATGAGCAGTTCTTC	CASSFQVPPGNEQFF
TRBJ1-5	TRBD1	-	TRBV7-8	TGTGCCAGCAGCTTAGCGCCAGGGGGACAGCCCCAGCATTTT	CASSLAPGGQPQHF
TRBJ2-2	-	many	TRBV12-3/TRBV12-4	TGTGCCAGCAAACCTAGGTCGGGAGTAGCGGCCGGGGAGCTGTTTTTT	CASKPRSGVAAGELFF
TRBJ1-4	-	many	TRBV7-3	TGTGCCAGCAGCTTATGGTGCGTGGAGGGAGTGGGGTGGTATGAAAAACTGTTTTTT	CASSLWCVEGVGWYEKLFF
TRBJ2-7	TRBD1	many	TRBV20-1	TGCAGTGCTAGAGAGGCGGACAGGTACTACGAGCAGTACTTC	CSAREADRYYEQYF
TRBJ2-7	TRBD2	few	TRBV14	TGTGCCAGCAGCCAAGGGGACCCGTTCGGGAGGTCTTACGAGCAGTACTTC	CASSQGDPFGRSYEQYF
TRBJ2-7	-	many	TRBV20-1	TGCAGTGCTAGCTCCTTATACGAGCAGTACTTC	CSASSLYEQYF